Listed here are 29 T cell receptor beta chains from one sample, sequenced in a study of cytomegalovirus exposure and HLA in healthy donors. PCR employed 60 Vbeta and 13 Jbeta primers. Clones were read by immunoSEQ multiplex PCR, and TCRdb kept only the in-frame ones, dropping some. Altogether about 190,000 clones are present, roughly four fifths being singletons, with the ten largest covering 3% to 4%. Sequenced: PBMCs. Receptors originate from a woman in her twenties or thirties in good health and CMV-seropositive.

The chain joins TRBV6-1 to TRBJ1-1; TRBD1 matches at 8 bases. Trimming removed 4 bases from V and 10 bases from J; junction bases left unmatched: 5. CDR1 and CDR2 from the germline V gene are MNHNS and SASEGT. The CDR3 loop spans 12 amino acids. The CDR3 spells CASSVGQGGAFF. In DNA form, the CDR3 reads TGTGCCAGCAGTGTCGGACAGGGAGGAGCTTTCTTT.

The J gene is TRBJ2-6, the V gene TRBV5-1, with 8 positions matching TRBD2. CDR1 SGHRS and CDR2 YFSETQ come from the germline V gene. The V segment lost 2 bases and the J segment 3 bases; nucleotides outside the gene matches: 4. The CDR3 runs 16 residues. Written as DNA, the CDR3 is TGCGCCAGCAGCTTTAGCGGGAAGGGTGGGGCCAACGTCCTGACTTTC. Translating it yields CASSFSGKGGANVLTF. Full variable domain (missing parts from reference TRBV5-1 and TRBJ2-6): KAGVTQTPRYLIKTRGQQVTLSCSPISGHRSVSWYQQTPGQGLQFLFEYFSETQRNKGNFPGRFSGRQFSNSRSEMNVSTLELGDSALYLCASSFSGKGGANVLTFGAGSRLTVL.

V usage is TRBV16 and J usage is TRBJ2-3; possibly TRBD2 for D (5 bases). The germline gives CDR1 KGHSY, CDR2 FQNENV. V gave up 0 bases and J gave up 2 bases, with 15 bases separating them. The CDR3 runs to 17 residues. CDR3 DNA sequence: TGTGCCAGCAGCCAATCGGGTTGGAGCGGACCCACAGATACGCAGTATTTT. It yields the protein CASSQSGWSGPTDTQYF.

This chain uses TRBV7-9 with TRBJ2-5; 13 bases align to TRBD2. The germline gives CDR1 SEHNR, CDR2 FQNEAQ (reference sequence). This CDR3 region has 15 residues. V dropped 5 bases and J dropped 11; count of bases not matched to a gene: 11. CDR3 protein: CASSSETSGRAGQYF. The CDR3, as DNA: TGTGCCAGCAGCAGCGAAACTAGCGGGAGGGCCGGGCAGTACTTC.

The chain has TRBV15 and TRBJ2-1, with 15 bases that match TRBD2. This CDR3 spans 15 amino acids. In germline, CDR1 is LNHNV, CDR2 YYDKDF (reference sequence). V lost 5 bases to trimming and J lost 8 bases; unmatched junction nucleotides: 4. The chain's CDR3 is CATSAGLAGGYEQFF. CDR3 sequence (DNA): TGTGCCACCAGCGCGGGACTAGCGGGAGGATATGAGCAGTTCTTC.

This rearrangement joins TRBV19 to TRBJ1-2; D gene unclear. The CDR3 loop spans 12 amino acids. Trimming pared 4 bases from V and 8 bases from J, leaving 11 bases between. CDR1 and CDR2 from the germline V gene are LNHDA and SQIVND (reference sequence). The CDR3 reads CASSTGPFGYTF. CDR3 nucleotide sequence: TGTGCCAGTAGTACTGGCCCCTTCGGCTACACCTTC.

The DNA for the CDR3 is TGTGCCAGTAGCGCCACAATAACCCAAGAGACCCAGTACTTC. It encodes CASSATITQETQYF. This chain joins TRBV19 and TRBJ2-5, with unresolved D. Germline-derived CDR1 and CDR2 are LNHDA and SQIVND (reference sequence). V lost 6 bases and J lost 1, with 12 bases in between. The CDR3 runs to 14 residues.

V usage is TRBV5-1 and J usage is TRBJ2-5, with TRBD2 as a possible D gene (6 bases). CDR1 and CDR2 from the germline V gene are SGHRS and YFSETQ. V shed 6 bases and J shed 4 bases, with 7 bases lying between them. The CDR3 is 11 amino acids. CDR3 bases: TGCGCCAGCATCGGGGGAGAGACCCAGTACTTC. Protein sequence: CASIGGETQYF.

J is TRBJ2-5 and V is TRBV7-9, with a tentative D call TRBD1 (5 bases). The V end lost 5 bases, the J end lost 1 base, and 11 bases lay between the germline ends. Per germline, CDR1 SEHNR and CDR2 FQNEAQ (reference sequence). This CDR3 comprises 14 residues. The CDR3 reads CASSLDSFQETQYF. The CDR3 nucleotides read TGTGCCAGCAGCCTAGACAGTTTCCAAGAGACCCAGTACTTC.

The chain links TRBV2 to TRBJ2-7, with D possibly being TRBD1 (5 bases). V shed 7 bases and J shed 1 base, with 11 bases lying between them. The CDR3 totals 13 residues. In germline, CDR1 is SNHLY, CDR2 FYNNEI. CDR3 sequence: CASKGQASYEQYF. The CDR3 nucleotides read TGTGCCAGCAAAGGACAAGCTTCCTACGAGCAGTACTTC.

The V gene is TRBV28, the J gene TRBJ2-2; D is possibly TRBD2 (6 bases). CDR3 size: 15 residues. CDR1 is MDHEN, CDR2 SYDVKM, per germline. V was clipped by 4 bases and J by 0 bases, with 9 bases between them. The CDR3 is CASSSSGANTGELFF. For the CDR3, the DNA is TGTGCCAGCAGTTCCTCGGGGGCGAACACCGGGGAGCTGTTTTTT.

The chain employs TRBV11-2 and TRBJ2-7; D may be TRBD1 (5 bases). V was clipped by 0 bases and J by 0 bases, with 9 bases between them. The CDR3 has 15 amino acids. The germline V gene has CDR1 SGHAT and CDR2 FQNNGV. DNA for the CDR3: TGTGCCAGCAGCTTAGATCACAGGATCTCCTACGAGCAGTACTTC. Its protein is CASSLDHRISYEQYF.

The chain joins TRBV27 to TRBJ1-2; D unclear. The CDR3 spans 15 residues. The ends were cut back, 4 bases at V and 6 bases at J, with 18 bases in the middle. Germline CDR1 MNHEY, CDR2 SMNVEV (reference sequence). Here the CDR3 reads CASSSWFGLYDGYTF. In nucleotides, the CDR3 is TGTGCCAGCAGTTCCTGGTTTGGACTTTATGATGGCTACACCTTC.

This clone has a handful of counts. V usage is TRBV7-6 and J usage is TRBJ1-5; a possible D gene is TRBD1 (5 bases). Germline V gene lookup returns CDR1 SGHVS and CDR2 FNYEAQ. V dropped 4 bases and J dropped 4 bases, with 8 bases sitting between them. CDR3 length: 13 amino acids. The CDR3: CASSSNRNQPQHF. The CDR3 DNA reads as TGTGCCAGCAGCTCAAACAGGAATCAGCCCCAGCATTTT.

The chain joins TRBV9 to TRBJ2-7; the D gene is possibly TRBD1 (6 bases). V gave up 3 bases and J gave up 5 bases, with 21 bases separating them. This CDR3 is built from 16 residues. CDR1 is SGDLS, CDR2 YYNGEE, per germline. CDR3: CASSARTATLSHEQYF. The CDR3 DNA reads TGTGCCAGCAGCGCCCGGACAGCCACTTTAAGCCACGAGCAGTACTTC.

The rearrangement uses TRBV27 and TRBJ1-2; the D gene is possibly TRBD1 (6 bases). The CDR3 is 14 amino acids. Per germline, CDR1 MNHEY and CDR2 SMNVEV (reference sequence). Between the trimmed V and J ends, which lost 4 bases and 4 bases, there was a span of 13 bases. In DNA, the CDR3 is TGTGCCAGCAGTTCACTGACAGGAACCTATGGCTACACCTTC. Its translation: CASSSLTGTYGYTF.

V gene TRBV14 combines with J gene TRBJ2-3; 14 positions match TRBD2. This CDR3 comprises 17 residues. Losses at the gene ends were 5 bases for V and 9 bases for J; bases not matched to a gene: 13. Germline loops: CDR1 SGHDN, CDR2 FVKESK. The CDR3 spells CASSKGLAGAAKGTQYF. CDR3 bases: TGTGCCAGCAGCAAGGGACTAGCGGGAGCCGCGAAGGGAACGCAGTATTTT.

A single count supports this clone. This chain links TRBV14 with TRBJ2-3, with 7 bases aligning to TRBD1. The CDR3 has 17 residues. V gave up 0 bases and J gave up 2 bases; unmatched junction bases: 8. CDR1 and CDR2 (germline): SGHDN, FVKESK. CDR3 in amino acids: CASSQEGRQGSTDTQYF. CDR3 DNA sequence: TGTGCCAGCAGCCAAGAAGGAAGACAGGGCTCCACAGATACGCAGTATTTT.

V and J are TRBV29-1 and TRBJ1-2; 7 bases match TRBD1. The CDR3 totals 15 residues. Germline CDR1 SQVTM, CDR2 ANQGSEA. Losses at the gene ends were 6 bases for V and 3 bases for J; bases not matched to a gene: 13. The CDR3 is CSVRTTGRSDYGYTF. The CDR3 DNA reads as TGCAGCGTACGCACGACAGGGAGGAGTGACTATGGCTACACCTTC.

This clone was seen a few times. V and J are TRBV6-1 and TRBJ2-7, with 8 bases that match TRBD1. The length of the CDR3 is 15 residues. Germline assignment: CDR1 MNHNS and CDR2 SASEGT. V was pared by 1 base and J by 3 bases, with 5 bases of the junction left unmatched. The CDR3 protein is CASSEGTGGFYEQYF. For the CDR3, the DNA is TGTGCCAGCAGTGAAGGCACAGGGGGTTTCTACGAGCAGTACTTC.

The V call is TRBV5-1, the J call TRBJ2-3; 8 bases map to TRBD1. Germline loops: CDR1 SGHRS, CDR2 YFSETQ. There are 16 residues in the CDR3. Trimming cost V 1 base and J 4 bases; bases outside gene matches: 8. The CDR3 reads CASSLWQGASSDTQYF. The DNA for the CDR3 is TGCGCCAGCAGCTTGTGGCAGGGGGCTTCCTCAGATACGCAGTATTTT.

V gene TRBV18 combines with J gene TRBJ2-7; 11 positions match TRBD1. This CDR3 is built from 18 residues. Germline V gene lookup returns CDR1 KGHSH and CDR2 LQKENI. Losses at the gene ends were 4 bases for V and 2 bases for J; bases not matched to a gene: 13. The CDR3 loop is CASSHQGQGAERAYEQYF. The CDR3 bases are TGTGCCAGCTCACACCAAGGACAGGGGGCTGAGCGAGCCTACGAGCAGTACTTC.

With regard to this clone: Other DNA sequences in this specimen translate into the identical CDR3. This chain links TRBV5-1 with TRBJ2-5; D may be TRBD1 (6 bases). The CDR3 has 13 residues. V was trimmed by 0 bases and J by 5 bases, leaving 8 bases between them. Germline V gives CDR1 SGHRS, CDR2 YFSETQ. This chain's CDR3 is CASSLGGGETQYF. The CDR3 nucleotides read TGCGCCAGCAGCTTGGGTGGGGGCGAGACCCAGTACTTC.

This clone was counted between two and nine times. The DNA of the CDR3 is TGTGCCAGCAGAGGAATCGACAGGGCCCATGGCTACACCTTC. Translating it yields CASRGIDRAHGYTF. The chain links TRBV7-9 to TRBJ1-2; TRBD1 aligns across 7 bases. This CDR3 has 14 residues. The V and J ends lost 6 bases and 6 bases, in that order; junction bases with no gene match: 10. Germline lookup yields CDR1 SEHNR and CDR2 FQNEAQ (reference sequence).

The V gene is TRBV7-6, the J gene TRBJ1-1; D call uncertain. CDR3 length equals 15 residues. From germline, CDR1 is SGHVS and CDR2 FNYEAQ. V was cut by 5 bases and J by 1 base, with 14 bases left in between. In DNA form, the CDR3 reads TGTGCCAGCAGCCCCCCCGGGGTTGGGAACACTGAAGCTTTCTTT. Protein sequence: CASSPPGVGNTEAFF.

This clone was seen more than once but under ten times. The chain has TRBV9 and TRBJ2-7, with D possibly matching TRBD1 (5 bases). Germline lookup yields CDR1 SGDLS and CDR2 YYNGEE. The CDR3 is made up of 16 amino acids. Trimming shortened V by 3 bases and J by 5 bases, and 21 bases separated the two germline ends. The CDR3 DNA is TGTGCCAGCAGCGGGACCGGTTTATCCAGCAGGGACGAGCAGTACTTC. Its protein product is CASSGTGLSSRDEQYF.

This chain uses TRBV28 with TRBJ2-3; D remains unclear. The CDR3 length is 11 residues. In germline, CDR1 is MDHEN, CDR2 SYDVKM. Trimming removed 8 bases from V and 4 bases from J, with 7 bases in between. CDR3 coding DNA: TGTGCCAGCTTAACGGCAGATACGCAGTATTTT. Translated, it gives CASLTADTQYF.

The chain carries TRBV5-1 and TRBJ2-3; 10 positions match TRBD1. Germline V gives CDR1 SGHRS, CDR2 YFSETQ. J was trimmed by 3 bases and V by 4 bases; bases with no gene match: 5. The CDR3 contains 15 residues. CDR3 in DNA: TGCGCCAGCAGCATTGGACAGGGGGTTACAGATACGCAGTATTTT. It translates to CASSIGQGVTDTQYF.

The genes are TRBV5-1 and TRBJ1-2, with TRBD1 identical over 8 bases. J lost 4 bases, V lost 4 bases, and 6 bases had no gene match. The germline V gene encodes CDR1 SGHRS and CDR2 YFSETQ. The CDR3 runs 14 residues. The CDR3 loop is CASSLGQASYGYTF. The DNA of the CDR3 is TGCGCCAGCAGCCTGGGACAGGCGTCCTATGGCTACACCTTC.